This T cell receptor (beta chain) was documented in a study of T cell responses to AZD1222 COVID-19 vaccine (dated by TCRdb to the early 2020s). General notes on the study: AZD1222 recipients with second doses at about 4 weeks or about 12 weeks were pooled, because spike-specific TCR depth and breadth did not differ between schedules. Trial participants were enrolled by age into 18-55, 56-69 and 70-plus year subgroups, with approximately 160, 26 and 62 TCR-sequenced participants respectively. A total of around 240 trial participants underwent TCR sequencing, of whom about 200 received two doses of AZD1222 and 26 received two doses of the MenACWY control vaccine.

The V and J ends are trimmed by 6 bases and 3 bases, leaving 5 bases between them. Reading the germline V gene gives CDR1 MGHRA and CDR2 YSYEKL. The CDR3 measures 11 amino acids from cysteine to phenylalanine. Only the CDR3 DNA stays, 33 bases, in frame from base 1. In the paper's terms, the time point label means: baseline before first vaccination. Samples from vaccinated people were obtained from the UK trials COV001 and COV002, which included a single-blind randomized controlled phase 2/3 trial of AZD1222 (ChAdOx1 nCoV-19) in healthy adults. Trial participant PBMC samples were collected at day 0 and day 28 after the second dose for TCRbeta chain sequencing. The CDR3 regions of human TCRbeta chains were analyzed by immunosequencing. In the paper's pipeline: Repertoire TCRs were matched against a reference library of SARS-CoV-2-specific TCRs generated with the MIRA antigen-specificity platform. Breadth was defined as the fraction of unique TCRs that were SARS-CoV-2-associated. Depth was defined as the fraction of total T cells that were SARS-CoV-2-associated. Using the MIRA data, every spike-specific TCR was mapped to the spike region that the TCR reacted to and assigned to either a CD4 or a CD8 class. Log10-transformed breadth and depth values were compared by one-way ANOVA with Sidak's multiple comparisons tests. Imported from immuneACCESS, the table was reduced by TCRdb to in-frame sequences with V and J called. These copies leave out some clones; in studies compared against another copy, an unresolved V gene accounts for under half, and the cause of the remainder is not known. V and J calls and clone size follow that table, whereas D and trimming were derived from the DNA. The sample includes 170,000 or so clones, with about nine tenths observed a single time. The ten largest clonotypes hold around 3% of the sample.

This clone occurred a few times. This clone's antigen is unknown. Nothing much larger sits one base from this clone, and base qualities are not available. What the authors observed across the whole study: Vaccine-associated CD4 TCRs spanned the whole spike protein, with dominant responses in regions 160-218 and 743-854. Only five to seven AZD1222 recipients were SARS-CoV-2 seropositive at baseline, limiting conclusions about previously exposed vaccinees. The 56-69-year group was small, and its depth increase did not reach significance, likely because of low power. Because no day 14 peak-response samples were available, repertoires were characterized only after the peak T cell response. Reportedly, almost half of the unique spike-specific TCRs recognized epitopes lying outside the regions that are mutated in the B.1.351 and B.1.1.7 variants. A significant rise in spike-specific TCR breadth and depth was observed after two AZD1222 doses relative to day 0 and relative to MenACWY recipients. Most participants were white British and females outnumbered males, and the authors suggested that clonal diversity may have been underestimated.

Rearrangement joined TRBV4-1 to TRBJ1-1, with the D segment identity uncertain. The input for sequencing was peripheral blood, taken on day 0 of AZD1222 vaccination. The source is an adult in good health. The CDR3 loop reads CASRLDTEAFF. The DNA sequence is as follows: TGCGCCAGCAGGCTAGACACTGAAGCTTTCTTT.